This passage covers 12 T cell receptor beta chains from one sample sequenced in a study of cytomegalovirus exposure and HLA in healthy donors. 13 Jbeta primers and 60 Vbeta primers were used for the PCR. TCRdb's table, derived via immunoSEQ multiplex PCR, lists solely in-frame clones and lacks some. Among 150,000 to 200,000 clones listed, about 80% were seen once. The source material was PBMCs. Every receptor here comes from a woman aged 50 to 60 in good health and CMV-seronegative.

V gene TRBV19 combines with J gene TRBJ1-1, with D maybe TRBD1 (6 bases). The CDR3 has 15 residues. Germline V CDR1 and CDR2: LNHDA, SQIVND (reference sequence). Trimming shortened V by 5 bases and J by 2 bases, and 15 bases separated the two germline ends. CDR3 bases: TGTGCCAGTAGTCCGGTATGGGACACTAACACTGAAGCTTTCTTT. It yields the protein CASSPVWDTNTEAFF.

V usage is TRBV4-3 and J usage is TRBJ2-5, with TRBD1 matching 8 bases. Germline V lookup: CDR1 LGHNA, CDR2 YSLEER. V gave up 0 bases and J gave up 4 bases; unmatched junction bases: 10. CDR3 length equals 17 residues. As DNA, the CDR3 is TGCGCCAGCAGCCAAGATCCCCGGACAGGGTATGGAGAGACCCAGTACTTC. Protein: CASSQDPRTGYGETQYF.

The CDR3 here is CASSPMTSGSSYEQYF. DNA for the CDR3: TGTGCCAGCAGCCCAATGACTAGCGGGAGCTCCTACGAGCAGTACTTC. The chain couples TRBV5-4 to TRBJ2-7; 12 nucleotides align to TRBD2. Germline CDR1 reads SGHNT; CDR2 reads YYREEE (reference sequence). V shed 4 bases and J 0 bases; nucleotides not matched to a gene: 5. The CDR3 loop spans 16 amino acids.

As concerns this clone: Other DNA sequences in this sample translate to the same CDR3. This chain connects TRBV5-1 to TRBJ1-5; D is unresolved. Trimming cost V 2 bases and J 2 bases, with 8 bases left between them. The CDR3 has 14 residues. Germline V lookup: CDR1 SGHRS, CDR2 YFSETQ. The DNA of the CDR3 is TGCGCCAGCAGCTTAGAGGGAGGCAATCAGCCCCAGCATTTT. Translating it yields CASSLEGGNQPQHF.

The J gene is TRBJ2-3, the V gene TRBV9, with 8 bases matching TRBD1. J lost 6 bases, V lost 3 bases, and 6 bases had no gene match. In germline, CDR1 is SGDLS, CDR2 YYNGEE. The CDR3 totals 14 residues. CDR3 sequence reads: CASSATGERDTQYF. The CDR3 DNA follows: TGTGCCAGCAGCGCGACAGGGGAGAGGGATACGCAGTATTTT.

J is TRBJ2-6 and V is TRBV30; the D gene is possibly TRBD2 (6 bases). The CDR3 spans 17 residues. Germline values: CDR1 GTSNPN, CDR2 SVGIG (reference sequence). The V end was cut by 1 base, the J end by 0 bases, with 13 bases between. CDR3 region: CAWSGGLTYSGANVLTF. Here the CDR3 DNA reads TGTGCCTGGAGTGGGGGACTCACATACTCTGGGGCCAACGTCCTGACTTTC.

The V gene is TRBV28, the J gene TRBJ1-2; 12 bases are shared with TRBD1. Per germline, CDR1 MDHEN and CDR2 SYDVKM. This CDR3 has 15 amino acids. The ends lost 4 bases at V and 8 bases at J; junction bases unmatched: 8. The DNA of the CDR3 is TGTGCCAGCAGTTCTCCGGGACAGGGGGCGGAAGGCTACACCTTC. Amino acid sequence: CASSSPGQGAEGYTF.

V gene TRBV5-4 combines with J gene TRBJ2-7; weak D call: TRBD2 (6 bases). The CDR3 consists of 14 residues. Germline loops: CDR1 SGHNT, CDR2 YYREEE (reference sequence). V was pared by 7 bases and J by 5 bases, with 19 bases between. The DNA of the CDR3 is TGTGCCAGCTTTTCGGGGGTAGGAGGCAACGAGCAGTACTTC. Its protein product is CASFSGVGGNEQYF.

The chain recombines TRBV11-2 with TRBJ2-2; 13 positions agree with TRBD2. The V gene's germline CDR1 is SGHAT and CDR2 FQNNGV. Trimming removed 4 bases from V and 9 bases from J; junction bases left unmatched: 8. This CDR3 contains 16 residues. For the CDR3, the DNA is TGTGCCAGCAGCTCAACTAGCGGGGGGGTCGCCAGGGAGCTGTTTTTT. This codes for CASSSTSGGVARELFF.

The chain combines TRBV7-3 with TRBJ1-1; D is uncertain. The germline CDR1 and CDR2 sequences are SGHTA and FQGTGA. The germline V and J ends were trimmed by 4 bases and 2 bases, with 8 bases remaining between them. This CDR3 has 13 amino acids. The CDR3 DNA sequence: TGTGCCAGCAGCTCGGGATTAAACACTGAAGCTTTCTTT. Protein product: CASSSGLNTEAFF.

The rearrangement joins TRBV28 to TRBJ2-5; D not certain. The CDR3 spans 13 residues. The V end lost 2 bases, the J end lost 7 bases, and 11 bases lay between the germline ends. Germline values: CDR1 MDHEN, CDR2 SYDVKM. CDR3 amino acids: CASSLAEEMTQYF. The DNA for the CDR3 is TGTGCCAGCAGTTTAGCCGAAGAGATGACCCAGTACTTC.

The chain is built from TRBV6-5 and TRBJ2-2, with TRBD2 as a possible D gene (7 bases). Germline lookup yields CDR1 MNHEY and CDR2 SVGAGI. This CDR3 contains 12 residues. Here the CDR3 reads CGSGGGTGELFF. CDR3 nucleotides: TGTGGCTCGGGGGGCGGAACCGGGGAGCTGTTTTTT.